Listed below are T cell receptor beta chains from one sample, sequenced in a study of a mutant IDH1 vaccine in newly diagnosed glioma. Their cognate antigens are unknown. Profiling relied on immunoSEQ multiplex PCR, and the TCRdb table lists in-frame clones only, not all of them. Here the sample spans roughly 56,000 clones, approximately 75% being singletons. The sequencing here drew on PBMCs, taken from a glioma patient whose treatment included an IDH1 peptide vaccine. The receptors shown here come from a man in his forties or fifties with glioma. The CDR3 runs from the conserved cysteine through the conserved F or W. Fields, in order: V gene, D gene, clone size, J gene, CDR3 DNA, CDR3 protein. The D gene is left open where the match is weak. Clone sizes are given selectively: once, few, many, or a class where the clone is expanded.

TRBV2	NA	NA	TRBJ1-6	TGTGCCAGCAGTGGGCAGAGCTCCTATAATTCACCCCTCCACTTT	CASSGQSSYNSPLHF
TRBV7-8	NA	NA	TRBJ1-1	TGTGCCAGCAGCTTACTGGGGGGGGACACTGAAGCTTTCTTT	CASSLLGGDTEAFF
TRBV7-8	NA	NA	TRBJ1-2	TGTGCCAGCAGCCCGACGCTAGAGGGCTACACCTTC	CASSPTLEGYTF
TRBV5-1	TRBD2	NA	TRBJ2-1	TGCGCCAGCAGCCCCACTAGCGGGGGATACAATGAGCAGTTCTTC	CASSPTSGGYNEQFF
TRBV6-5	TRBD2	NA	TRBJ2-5	TGTGCCAGCAGACAAACCGGGGGGGCACAGACCCAGTACTTC	CASRQTGGAQTQYF
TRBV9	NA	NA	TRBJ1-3	TGTGCCAGCAGCGTAGGAGACCTTATCGGAAACACCATATATTTT	CASSVGDLIGNTIYF
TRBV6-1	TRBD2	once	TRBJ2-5	TGTGCCAGCAGTGGGGGACTAGCGGTCGAGACCCAGTACTTC	CASSGGLAVETQYF
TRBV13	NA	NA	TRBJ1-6	TGTGCCAGCAGCCCCTCGGGCGGGTCACCCCTCCACTTT	CASSPSGGSPLHF
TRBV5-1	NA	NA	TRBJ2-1	TGCGCCAGCAGCGTATTGGAGGGGGGAAACTACAATGAGCAGTTCTTC	CASSVLEGGNYNEQFF
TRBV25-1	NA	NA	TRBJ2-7	TGTGCCAGCAGTGAACTCACGGGTTATGAGCAGTACTTC	CASSELTGYEQYF
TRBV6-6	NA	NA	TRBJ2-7	TGTGCCAGCAGTTTAGGGGGTGACGAGCAGTACTTC	CASSLGGDEQYF
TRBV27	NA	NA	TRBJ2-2	TGTGCCAGCAGGCTCGTGCGGGGGCGATCCGGGGAGCTGTTTTTT	CASRLVRGRSGELFF
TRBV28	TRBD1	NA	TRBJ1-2	TGTGCCAGCAGTGGGGGGGACAGGGGGCGAATTGATGGCTACACCTTC	CASSGGDRGRIDGYTF
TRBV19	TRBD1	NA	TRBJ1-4	TGTGCCAGTAGTATCGGGACAGTTAATGAAAAACTGTTTTTT	CASSIGTVNEKLFF
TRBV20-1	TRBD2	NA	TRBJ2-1	TGCAGCAGAGAGGGGAGGGATGAGCAGTTCTTC	CSREGRDEQFF
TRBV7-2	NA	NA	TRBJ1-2	TGTGCCAGCAGCTTAGCCCATACCAACTATGGCTACACCTTC	CASSLAHTNYGYTF